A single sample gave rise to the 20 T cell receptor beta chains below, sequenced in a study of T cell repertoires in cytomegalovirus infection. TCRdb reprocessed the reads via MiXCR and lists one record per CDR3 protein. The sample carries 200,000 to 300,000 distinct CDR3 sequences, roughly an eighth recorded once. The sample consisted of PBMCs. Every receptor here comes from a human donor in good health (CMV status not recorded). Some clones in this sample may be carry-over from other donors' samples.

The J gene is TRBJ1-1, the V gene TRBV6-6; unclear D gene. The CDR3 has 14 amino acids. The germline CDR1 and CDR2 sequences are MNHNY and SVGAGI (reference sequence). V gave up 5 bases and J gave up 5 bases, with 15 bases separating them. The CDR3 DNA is TGTGCCAGCAGTAGGGCCCCTCAAAAAACTGAAGCTTTCTTT. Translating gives CASSRAPQKTEAFF.

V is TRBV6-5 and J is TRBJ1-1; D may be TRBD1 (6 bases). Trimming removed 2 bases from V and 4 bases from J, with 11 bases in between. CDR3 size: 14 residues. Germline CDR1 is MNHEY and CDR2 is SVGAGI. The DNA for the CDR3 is TGTGCCAGCAGTTACGCTTACAGGGCCACTGAAGCTTTCTTT. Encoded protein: CASSYAYRATEAFF.

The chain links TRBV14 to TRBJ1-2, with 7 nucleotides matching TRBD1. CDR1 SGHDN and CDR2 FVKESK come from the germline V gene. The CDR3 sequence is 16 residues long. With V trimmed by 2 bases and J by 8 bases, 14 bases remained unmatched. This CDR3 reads CASSQYRQGEVDGYTF. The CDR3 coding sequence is TGTGCCAGCAGCCAATATCGGCAGGGGGAGGTCGACGGCTACACCTTC. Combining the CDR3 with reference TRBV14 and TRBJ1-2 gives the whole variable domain EAGVTQFPSHSVIEKGQTVTLRCDPISGHDNLYWYRRVMGKEIKFLLHFVKESKQDESGMPNNRFLAERTGGTYSTLKVQPAELEDSGVYFCASSQYRQGEVDGYTFGSGTRLTVV.

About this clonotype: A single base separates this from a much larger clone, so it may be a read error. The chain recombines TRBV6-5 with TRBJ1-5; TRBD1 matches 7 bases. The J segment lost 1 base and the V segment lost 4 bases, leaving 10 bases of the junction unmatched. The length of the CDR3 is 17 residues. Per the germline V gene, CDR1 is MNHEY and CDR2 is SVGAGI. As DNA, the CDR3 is TGTGCCAGCAGTTTCCCGAGACAGGGAAGAAGCAATCAGCCCCAGCATTTT. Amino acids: CASSFPRQGRSNQPQHF.

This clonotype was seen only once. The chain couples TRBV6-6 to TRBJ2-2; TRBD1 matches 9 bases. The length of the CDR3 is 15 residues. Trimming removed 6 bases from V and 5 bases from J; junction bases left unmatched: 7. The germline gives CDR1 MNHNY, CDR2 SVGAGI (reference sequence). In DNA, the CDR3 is TGTGCCAGCAGGGTGCAACAGGGGGCGACCGGGGAGCTGTTTTTT. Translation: CASRVQQGATGELFF.

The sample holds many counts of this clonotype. CDR3 sequence: CASRSGGYEQYF. The CDR3 DNA is TGTGCCAGCAGATCAGGGGGCTACGAGCAGTACTTC. This chain links TRBV7-2 with TRBJ2-7; 7 bases agree with TRBD1. There are 12 residues in the CDR3. The germline CDR1 and CDR2 sequences are SGHTA and FQGNSA. The V segment lost 6 bases and the J segment 3 bases; nucleotides outside the gene matches: 2.

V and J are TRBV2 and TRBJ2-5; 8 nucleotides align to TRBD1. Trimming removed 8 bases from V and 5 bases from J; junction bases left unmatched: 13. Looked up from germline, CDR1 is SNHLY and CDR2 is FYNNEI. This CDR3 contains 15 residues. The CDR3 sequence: CASLYRRTGRETQYF. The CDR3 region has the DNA TGTGCCAGCCTATACCGTAGGACAGGGAGGGAGACCCAGTACTTC.

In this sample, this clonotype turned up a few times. This chain's CDR3 is CSVDDTEAFF. DNA of the CDR3: TGCAGCGTTGACGACACTGAAGCTTTCTTT. This chain joins TRBV29-1 and TRBJ1-1, with unresolved D. V gave up 3 bases and J gave up 3 bases, with 2 bases separating them. This CDR3 region has 10 residues. CDR1 is SQVTM, CDR2 ANQGSEA, per germline.

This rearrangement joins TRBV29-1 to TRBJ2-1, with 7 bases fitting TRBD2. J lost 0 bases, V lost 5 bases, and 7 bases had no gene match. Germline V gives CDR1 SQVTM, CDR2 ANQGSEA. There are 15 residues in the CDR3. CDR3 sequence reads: CSVLGLAGSYNEQFF. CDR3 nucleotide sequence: TGCAGCGTTTTGGGGTTAGCGGGCTCCTACAATGAGCAGTTCTTC.

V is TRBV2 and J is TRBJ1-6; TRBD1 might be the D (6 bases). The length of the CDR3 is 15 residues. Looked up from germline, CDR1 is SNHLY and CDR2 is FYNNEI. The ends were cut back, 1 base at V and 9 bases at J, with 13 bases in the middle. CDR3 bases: TGTGCCAGCAGTGAAGATACAGGGAGGGGTTCACCCCTCCACTTT. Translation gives CASSEDTGRGSPLHF. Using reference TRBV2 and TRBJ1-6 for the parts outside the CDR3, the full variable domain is EPEVTQTPSHQVTQMGQEVILRCVPISNHLYFYWYRQILGQKVEFLVSFYNNEISEKSEIFDDQFSVERPDGSNFTLKIRSTKLEDSAMYFCASSEDTGRGSPLHFGNGTRLTVT.

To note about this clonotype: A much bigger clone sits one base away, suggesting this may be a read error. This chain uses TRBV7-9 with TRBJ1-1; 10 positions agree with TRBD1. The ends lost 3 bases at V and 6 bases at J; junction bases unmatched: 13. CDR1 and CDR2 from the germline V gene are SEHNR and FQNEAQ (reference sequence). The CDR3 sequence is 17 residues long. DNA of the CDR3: TGTGCCAGCAGCTTGTGGACAGGGGGTCTGTCGGGCGCTGAAGCTTTCTTT. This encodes CASSLWTGGLSGAEAFF.

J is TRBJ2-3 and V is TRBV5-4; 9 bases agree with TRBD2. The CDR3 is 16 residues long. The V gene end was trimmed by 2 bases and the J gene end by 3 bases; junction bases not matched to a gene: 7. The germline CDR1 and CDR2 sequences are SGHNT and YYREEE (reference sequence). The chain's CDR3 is CASSLSSGTRTDTQYF. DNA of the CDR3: TGTGCCAGCAGCTTATCTAGCGGGACGCGAACAGATACGCAGTATTTT. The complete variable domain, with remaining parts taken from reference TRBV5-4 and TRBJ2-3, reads ETGVTQSPTHLIKTRGQQVTLRCSSQSGHNTVSWYQQALGQGPQFIFQYYREEENGRGNFPPRFSGLQFPNYSSELNVNALELDDSALYLCASSLSSGTRTDTQYFGPGTRLTVL.

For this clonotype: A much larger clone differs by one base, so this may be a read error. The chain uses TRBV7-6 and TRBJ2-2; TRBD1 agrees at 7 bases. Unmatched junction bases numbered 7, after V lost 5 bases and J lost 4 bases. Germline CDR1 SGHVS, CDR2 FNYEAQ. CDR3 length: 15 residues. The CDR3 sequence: CASSPDREPTGELFF. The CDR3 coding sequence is TGTGCCAGCAGCCCAGACAGGGAGCCCACCGGGGAGCTGTTTTTT.

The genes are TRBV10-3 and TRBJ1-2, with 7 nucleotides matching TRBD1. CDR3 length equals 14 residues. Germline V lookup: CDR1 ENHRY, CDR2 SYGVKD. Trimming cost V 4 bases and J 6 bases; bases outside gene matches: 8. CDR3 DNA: TGTGCCATCAGTGGACGAAACAGGGGTAATGGCTACACCTTC. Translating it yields CAISGRNRGNGYTF.

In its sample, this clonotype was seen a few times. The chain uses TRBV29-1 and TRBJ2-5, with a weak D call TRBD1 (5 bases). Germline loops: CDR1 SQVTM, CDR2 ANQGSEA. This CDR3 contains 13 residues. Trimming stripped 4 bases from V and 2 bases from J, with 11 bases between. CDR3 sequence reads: CSVAWQGQETQYF. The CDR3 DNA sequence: TGCAGCGTTGCCTGGCAGGGTCAAGAGACCCAGTACTTC.

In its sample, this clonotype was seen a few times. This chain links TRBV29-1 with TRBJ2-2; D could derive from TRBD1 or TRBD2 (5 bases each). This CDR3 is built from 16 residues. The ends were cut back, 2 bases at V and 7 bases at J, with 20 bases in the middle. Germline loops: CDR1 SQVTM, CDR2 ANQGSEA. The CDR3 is CSVEWEGAPRGGELFF. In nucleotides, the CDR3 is TGCAGCGTTGAATGGGAAGGGGCGCCCCGGGGCGGGGAGCTGTTTTTT.

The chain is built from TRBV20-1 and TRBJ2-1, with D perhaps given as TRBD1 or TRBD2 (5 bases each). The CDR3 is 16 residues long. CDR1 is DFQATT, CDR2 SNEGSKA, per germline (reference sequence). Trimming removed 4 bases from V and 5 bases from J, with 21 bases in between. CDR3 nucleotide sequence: TGCAGTGCTACCTTACCCGGGACCATCGTTAACAATGAGCAGTTCTTC. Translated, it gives CSATLPGTIVNNEQFF.

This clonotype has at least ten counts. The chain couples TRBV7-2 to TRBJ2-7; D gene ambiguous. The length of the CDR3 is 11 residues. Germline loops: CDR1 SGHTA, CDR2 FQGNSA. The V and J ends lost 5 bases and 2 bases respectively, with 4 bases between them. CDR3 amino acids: CASSMTYEQYF. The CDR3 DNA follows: TGTGCCAGCAGCATGACCTACGAGCAGTACTTC.

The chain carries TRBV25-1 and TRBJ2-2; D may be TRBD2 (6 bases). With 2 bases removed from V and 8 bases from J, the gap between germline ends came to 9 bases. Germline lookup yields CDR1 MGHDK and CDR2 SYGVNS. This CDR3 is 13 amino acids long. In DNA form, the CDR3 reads TGTGCCAGCAGTGAAGGAGGGAGAGGGGAGCTGTTTTTT. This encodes CASSEGGRGELFF.

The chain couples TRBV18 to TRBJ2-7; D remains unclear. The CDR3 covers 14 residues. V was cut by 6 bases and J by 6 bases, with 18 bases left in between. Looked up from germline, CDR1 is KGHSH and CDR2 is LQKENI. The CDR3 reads CASSTQKVSSEQYF. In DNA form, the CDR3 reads TGTGCCAGCTCGACACAGAAAGTTAGCTCCGAGCAGTACTTC.